This is a list of T cell receptor beta chains from one sample in a study of hypomethylating agent response in myelodysplastic syndrome. Repertoires were generated with immunoSEQ multiplex PCR, while TCRdb's copy carries only in-frame clones and drops some. This table holds more than 9,000 clones, 75% to 85% found once. This specimen consisted of bone marrow, obtained before or after starting hypomethylating agent treatment for myelodysplastic syndrome (not recorded which). These receptors originate from a human donor with myelodysplastic syndrome. Each CDR3 is given with its conserved first and last residue. Each record gives: J gene, V gene, clone size, D gene, CDR3 protein, CDR3 DNA. A D gene is named only where the DNA matches it firmly. Clone size is stated in some rows and not others, as once, few, many or a class when expanded.

TRBJ2-7	TRBV5-6	.	TRBD1	CASSRDSYEQYF	TGTGCCAGCAGCAGGGACAGCTACGAGCAGTACTTC
TRBJ2-2	TRBV18	.	TRBD1	CASSRPGQGPGELFF	TGTGCCAGCTCTCGTCCGGGACAGGGCCCCGGGGAGCTGTTTTTT
TRBJ2-3	TRBV27	.	TRBD2	CASSFAAGADTQYF	TGTGCCAGCAGTTTCGCGGCGGGAGCAGATACGCAGTATTTT
TRBJ2-7	TRBV4-2	.	TRBD2	CASSQGLAGGMGEQYF	TGTGCCAGCAGCCAAGGTCTAGCGGGGGGGATGGGGGAGCAGTACTTC
TRBJ2-1	TRBV2	.	.	CASSLVLNEQFF	TGTGCCAGCAGCCTAGTTCTGAATGAGCAGTTCTTC
TRBJ2-3	TRBV9	once	TRBD2	CASSDSGVSTDTQYF	TGTGCCAGCAGCGATAGCGGGGTCAGCACAGATACGCAGTATTTT
TRBJ1-2	TRBV2	.	.	CASSSRGTANYGYTF	TGTGCCAGCAGTTCACGAGGGACGGCGAACTATGGCTACACCTTC
TRBJ1-4	TRBV18	.	TRBD1	CASSPSSGTGLKLFF	TGTGCCAGCTCACCCTCCTCCGGGACAGGCCTAAAACTGTTTTTT
TRBJ1-1	TRBV19	.	.	CASSTRTVLEAFF	TGTGCCAGTAGTACGAGGACAGTCCTTGAAGCTTTCTTT
TRBJ1-2	TRBV6-5	.	.	CASSSDSYGYTF	TGTGCCAGCAGTTCGGACAGCTATGGCTACACCTTC
TRBJ1-1	TRBV28	.	.	CATRTSEAFF	TGTGCCACCCGGACGTCTGAAGCTTTCTTT
TRBJ2-1	TRBV6-1	.	TRBD2	CASSEGLASNEQFF	TGTGCCAGCAGTGAGGGACTAGCGAGCAATGAGCAGTTCTTC
TRBJ1-2	TRBV21-1	.	.	CASSKRQGSNYGYTF	TGTGCCAGCAGCAAAAGGCAGGGATCTAACTATGGCTACACCTTC
TRBJ2-3	TRBV14	.	.	CASSQLSFGTDTQYF	TGTGCCAGCAGCCAACTTAGTTTCGGCACAGATACGCAGTATTTT
TRBJ2-3	TRBV18	.	.	CASSRGGTDTQYF	TGTGCCAGCTCACGAGGGGGCACAGATACGCAGTATTTT
TRBJ2-7	TRBV29-1	.	.	CSVEGVRGGEPYEQYF	TGCAGCGTTGAGGGGGTCAGGGGCGGAGAACCCTACGAGCAGTACTTC
TRBJ1-4	TRBV5-1	.	.	CASSLAPRNEKLFF	TGCGCCAGCAGCTTGGCCCCCAGGAATGAAAAACTGTTTTTT
TRBJ1-5	TRBV5-1	.	.	CASSLAVGQRELTF	TGCGCCAGCAGCTTGGCAGTAGGGCAACGGGAGTTGACGTTT
TRBJ1-3	TRBV30	once	.	CAWKRSGNTIYF	TGTGCCTGGAAAAGATCTGGAAACACCATATATTTT
TRBJ2-3	TRBV5-4	.	.	CASSSSLLFVKDTQYF	TGTGCCAGCAGCTCAAGTCTACTATTCGTGAAGGATACGCAGTATTTT
TRBJ1-1	TRBV9	.	.	CASRAPATDTANTEAFF	TGTGCCAGCAGGGCACCGGCCACCGACACTGCGAACACTGAAGCTTTCTTT
TRBJ2-7	TRBV28	.	TRBD2	CASSLGLAGSGTYEQYF	TGTGCCAGCAGTTTGGGACTAGCGGGAAGTGGGACCTACGAGCAGTACTTC
TRBJ1-1	TRBV7-8	.	TRBD1	CASSPGTANTEAFF	TGTGCCAGCAGCCCCGGGACAGCCAACACTGAAGCTTTCTTT
TRBJ2-7	TRBV5-6	.	TRBD2	CASSLPLAGASYEQYF	TGTGCCAGCAGCCTTCCACTAGCGGGGGCTTCCTACGAGCAGTACTTC